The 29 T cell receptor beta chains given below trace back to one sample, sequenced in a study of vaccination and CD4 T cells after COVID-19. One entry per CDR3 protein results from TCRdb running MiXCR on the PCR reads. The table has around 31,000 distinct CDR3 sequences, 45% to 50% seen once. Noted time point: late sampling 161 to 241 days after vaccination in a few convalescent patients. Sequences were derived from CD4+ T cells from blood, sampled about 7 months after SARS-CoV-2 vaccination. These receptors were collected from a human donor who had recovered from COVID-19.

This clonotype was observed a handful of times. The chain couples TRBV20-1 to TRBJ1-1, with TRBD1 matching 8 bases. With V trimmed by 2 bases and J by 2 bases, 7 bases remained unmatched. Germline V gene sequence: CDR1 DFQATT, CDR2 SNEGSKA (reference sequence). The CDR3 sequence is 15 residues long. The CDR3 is CSARLTGGENTEAFF. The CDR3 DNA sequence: TGCAGTGCTAGACTTACAGGGGGGGAAAACACTGAAGCTTTCTTT.

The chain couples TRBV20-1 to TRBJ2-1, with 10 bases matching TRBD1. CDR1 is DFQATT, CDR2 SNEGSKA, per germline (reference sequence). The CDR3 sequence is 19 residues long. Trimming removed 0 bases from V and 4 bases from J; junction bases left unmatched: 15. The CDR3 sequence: CSARERGQGDPRLYNEQFF. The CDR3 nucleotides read TGCAGTGCTAGAGAACGAGGACAGGGGGATCCCCGACTGTACAATGAGCAGTTCTTC.

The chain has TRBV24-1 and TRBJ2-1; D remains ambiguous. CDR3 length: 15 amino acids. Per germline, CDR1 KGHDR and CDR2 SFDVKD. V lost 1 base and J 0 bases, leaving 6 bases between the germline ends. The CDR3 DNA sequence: TGTGCCACCAGTGATTTTAGGCGCTCCTACAATGAGCAGTTCTTC. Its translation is CATSDFRRSYNEQFF.

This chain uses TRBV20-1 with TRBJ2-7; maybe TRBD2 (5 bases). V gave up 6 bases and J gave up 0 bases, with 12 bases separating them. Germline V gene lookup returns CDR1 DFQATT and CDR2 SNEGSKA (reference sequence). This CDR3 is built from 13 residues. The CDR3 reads CSARGTSSYEQYF. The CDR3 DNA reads TGCAGTGCCCGGGGTACGAGCTCCTACGAGCAGTACTTC.

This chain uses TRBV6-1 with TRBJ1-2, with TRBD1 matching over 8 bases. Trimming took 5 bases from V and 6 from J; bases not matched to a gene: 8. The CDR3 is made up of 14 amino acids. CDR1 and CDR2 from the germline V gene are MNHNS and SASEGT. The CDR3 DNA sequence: TGTGCCAGCAGTCTCTTACAGGGGGTTGATGGCTACACCTTC. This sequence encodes CASSLLQGVDGYTF.

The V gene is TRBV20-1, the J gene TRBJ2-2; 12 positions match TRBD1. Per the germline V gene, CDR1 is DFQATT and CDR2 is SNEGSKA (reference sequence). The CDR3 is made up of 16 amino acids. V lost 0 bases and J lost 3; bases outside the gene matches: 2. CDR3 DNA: TGCAGTGCTAGAGATGGGACAGGGGGCGACACCGGGGAGCTGTTTTTT. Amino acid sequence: CSARDGTGGDTGELFF.

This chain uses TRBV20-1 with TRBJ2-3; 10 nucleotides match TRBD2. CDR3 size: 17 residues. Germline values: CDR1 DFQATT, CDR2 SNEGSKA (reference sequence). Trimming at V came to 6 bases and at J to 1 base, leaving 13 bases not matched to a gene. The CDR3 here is CSAEGRASGRGTDTQYF. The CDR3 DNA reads TGCAGTGCGGAAGGTCGGGCTAGCGGGAGAGGCACAGATACGCAGTATTTT.

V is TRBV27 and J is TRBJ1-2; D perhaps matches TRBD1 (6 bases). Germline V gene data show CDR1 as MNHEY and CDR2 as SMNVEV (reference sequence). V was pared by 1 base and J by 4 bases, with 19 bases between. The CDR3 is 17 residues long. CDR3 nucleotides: TGTGCCAGCAGTTTATGGCAGTGGTGGGGGGGCGTCTATGGCTACACCTTC. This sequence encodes CASSLWQWWGGVYGYTF.

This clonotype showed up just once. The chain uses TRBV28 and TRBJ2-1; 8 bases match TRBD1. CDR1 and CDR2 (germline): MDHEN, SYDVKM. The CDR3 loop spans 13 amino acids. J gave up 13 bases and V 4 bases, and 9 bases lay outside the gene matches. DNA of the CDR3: TGTGCCAGCAGTTCTACAGACAGGGGAAAACAGTTCTTC. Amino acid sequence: CASSSTDRGKQFF.

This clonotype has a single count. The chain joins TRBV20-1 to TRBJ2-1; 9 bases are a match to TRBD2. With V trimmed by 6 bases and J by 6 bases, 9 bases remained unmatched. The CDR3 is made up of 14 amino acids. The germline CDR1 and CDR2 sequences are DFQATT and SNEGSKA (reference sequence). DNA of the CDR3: TGCAGTGCCCTAGCGGGATTTAGTTCCAATGAGCAGTTCTTC. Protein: CSALAGFSSNEQFF.

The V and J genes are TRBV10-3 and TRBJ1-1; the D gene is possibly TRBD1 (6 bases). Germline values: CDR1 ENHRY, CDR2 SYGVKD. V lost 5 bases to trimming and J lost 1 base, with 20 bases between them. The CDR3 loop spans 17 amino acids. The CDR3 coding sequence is TGTGCCATCAGTCCTATGGGGAGGAAACAGGGGAACACTGAAGCTTTCTTT. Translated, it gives CAISPMGRKQGNTEAFF.

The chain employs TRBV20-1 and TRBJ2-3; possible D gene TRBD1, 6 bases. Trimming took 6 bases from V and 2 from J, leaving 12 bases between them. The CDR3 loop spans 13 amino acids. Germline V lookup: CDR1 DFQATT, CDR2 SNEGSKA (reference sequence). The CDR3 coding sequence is TGCAGTGCAGGGGGATGGGTCACAGATACGCAGTATTTT. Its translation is CSAGGWVTDTQYF.

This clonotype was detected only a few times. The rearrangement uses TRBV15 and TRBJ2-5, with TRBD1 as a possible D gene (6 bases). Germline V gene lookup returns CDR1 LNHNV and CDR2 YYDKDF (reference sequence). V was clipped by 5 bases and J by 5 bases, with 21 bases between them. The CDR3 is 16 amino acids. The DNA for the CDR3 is TGTGCCACCAGCGGGGGTACAGGGCAGGGATCGGAGACCCAGTACTTC. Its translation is CATSGGTGQGSETQYF. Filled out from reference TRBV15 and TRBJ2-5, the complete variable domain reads DAMVIQNPRYQVTQFGKPVTLSCSQTLNHNVMYWYQQKSSQAPKLLFHYYDKDFNNEADTPDNFQSRRPNTSFCFLDIRSPGLGDTAMYLCATSGGTGQGSETQYFGPGTRLLVL.

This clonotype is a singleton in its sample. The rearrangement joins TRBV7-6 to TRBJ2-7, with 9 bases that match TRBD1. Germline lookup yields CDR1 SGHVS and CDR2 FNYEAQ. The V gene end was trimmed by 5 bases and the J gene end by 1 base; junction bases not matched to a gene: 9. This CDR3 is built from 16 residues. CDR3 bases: TGTGCCAGCAGCGGTATAAAGGGACAGGGATCCTACGAGCAGTACTTC. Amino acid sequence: CASSGIKGQGSYEQYF.

This chain's CDR3 is CASSPGQGADGNTIYF. The CDR3 DNA reads as TGTGCCAGCAGCCCCGGACAGGGGGCGGATGGAAACACCATATATTTT. The chain couples TRBV27 to TRBJ1-3; 11 positions agree with TRBD1. Germline V lookup: CDR1 MNHEY, CDR2 SMNVEV (reference sequence). CDR3 length: 16 amino acids. J lost 3 bases, V lost 6 bases, and 7 bases had no gene match.

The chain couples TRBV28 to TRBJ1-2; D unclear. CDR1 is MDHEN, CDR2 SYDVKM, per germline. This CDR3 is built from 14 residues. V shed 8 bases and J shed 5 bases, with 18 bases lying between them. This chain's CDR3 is CASLTRRAGYGYTF. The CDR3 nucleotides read TGTGCCAGCCTAACTCGGAGGGCTGGATATGGCTACACCTTC.

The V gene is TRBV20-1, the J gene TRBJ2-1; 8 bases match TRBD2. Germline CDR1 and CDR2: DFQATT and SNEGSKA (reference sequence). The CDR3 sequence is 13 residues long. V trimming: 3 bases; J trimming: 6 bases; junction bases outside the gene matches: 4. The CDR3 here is CSASGRAGNEQFF. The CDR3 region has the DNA TGCAGTGCTAGCGGGAGGGCGGGCAATGAGCAGTTCTTC.

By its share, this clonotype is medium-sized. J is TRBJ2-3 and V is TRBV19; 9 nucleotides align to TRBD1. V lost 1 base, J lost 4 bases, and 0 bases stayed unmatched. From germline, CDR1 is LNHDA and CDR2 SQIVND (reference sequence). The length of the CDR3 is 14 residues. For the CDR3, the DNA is TGTGCCAGTAGTATAGGACAGGGGGCAGATACGCAGTATTTT. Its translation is CASSIGQGADTQYF.

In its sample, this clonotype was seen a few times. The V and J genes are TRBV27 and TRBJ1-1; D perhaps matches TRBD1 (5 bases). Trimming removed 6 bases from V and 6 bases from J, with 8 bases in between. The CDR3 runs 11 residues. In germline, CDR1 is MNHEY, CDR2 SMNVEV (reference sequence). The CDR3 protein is CASSWGAEAFF. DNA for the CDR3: TGTGCCAGCAGCTGGGGGGCTGAAGCTTTCTTT.

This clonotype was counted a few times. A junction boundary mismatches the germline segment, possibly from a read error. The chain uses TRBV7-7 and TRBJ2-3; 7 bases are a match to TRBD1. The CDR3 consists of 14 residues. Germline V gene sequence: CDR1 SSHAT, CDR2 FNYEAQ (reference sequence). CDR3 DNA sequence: TGTGCTAGCAGCTTAGGGCAGGGGGTAGATACGCAGTATTTT. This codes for CASSLGQGVDTQYF. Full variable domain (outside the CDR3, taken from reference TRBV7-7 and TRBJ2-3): GAGVSQSPRYKVTKRGQDVTLRCDPISSHATLYWYQQALGQGPEFLTYFNYEAQPDKSGLPSDRFSAERPEGSISTLTIQRTEQRDSAMYRCASSLGQGVDTQYFGPGTRLTVL.

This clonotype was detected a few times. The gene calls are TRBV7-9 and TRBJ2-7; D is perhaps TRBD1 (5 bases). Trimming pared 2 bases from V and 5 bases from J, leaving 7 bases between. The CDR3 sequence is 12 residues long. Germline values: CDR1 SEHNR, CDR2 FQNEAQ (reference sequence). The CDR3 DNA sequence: TGTGCCAGCAGCTTATTAGGGGACGAGCAGTACTTC. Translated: CASSLLGDEQYF.

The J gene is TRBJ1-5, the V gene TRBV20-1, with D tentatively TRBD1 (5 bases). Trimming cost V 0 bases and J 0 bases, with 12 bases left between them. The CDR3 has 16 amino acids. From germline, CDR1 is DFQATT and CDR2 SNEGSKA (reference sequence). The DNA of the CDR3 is TGCAGTGCTAGAGATCCGACAGTTTATAGCAATCAGCCCCAGCATTTT. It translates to CSARDPTVYSNQPQHF.

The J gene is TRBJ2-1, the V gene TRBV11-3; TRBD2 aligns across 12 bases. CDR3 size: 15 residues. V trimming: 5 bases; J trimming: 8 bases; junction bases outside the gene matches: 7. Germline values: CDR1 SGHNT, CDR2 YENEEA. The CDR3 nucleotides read TGTGCCAGCAGCCTGACTAGCGGGAGTGGTTATGAGCAGTTCTTC. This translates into CASSLTSGSGYEQFF. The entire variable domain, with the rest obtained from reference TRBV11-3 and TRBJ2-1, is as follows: EAGVVQSPRYKIIEKKQPVAFWCNPISGHNTLYWYLQNLGQGPELLIRYENEEAVDDSQLPKDRFSAERLKGVDSTLKIQPAELGDSAVYLCASSLTSGSGYEQFFGPGTRLTVL.

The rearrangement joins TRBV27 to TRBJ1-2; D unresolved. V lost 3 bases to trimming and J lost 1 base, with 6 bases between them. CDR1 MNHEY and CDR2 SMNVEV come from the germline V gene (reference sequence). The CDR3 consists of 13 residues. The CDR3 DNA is TGTGCCAGCAGTTTGGCAGTTAACTATGGCTACACCTTC. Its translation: CASSLAVNYGYTF.

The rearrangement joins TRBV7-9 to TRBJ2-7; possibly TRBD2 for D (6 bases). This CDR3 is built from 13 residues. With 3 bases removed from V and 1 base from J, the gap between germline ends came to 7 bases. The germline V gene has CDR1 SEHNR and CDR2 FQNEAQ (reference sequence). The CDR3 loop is CASSFAGSYEQYF. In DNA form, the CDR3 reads TGTGCCAGCAGCTTTGCGGGATCCTACGAGCAGTACTTC.

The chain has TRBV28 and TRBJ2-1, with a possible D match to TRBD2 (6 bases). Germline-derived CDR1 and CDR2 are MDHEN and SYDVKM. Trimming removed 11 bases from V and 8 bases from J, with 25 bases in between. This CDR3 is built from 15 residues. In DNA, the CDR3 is TGTGCCTCCCCCCCTACGTGGGAGGCTGTCGATGAGCAGTTCTTC. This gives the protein CASPPTWEAVDEQFF.

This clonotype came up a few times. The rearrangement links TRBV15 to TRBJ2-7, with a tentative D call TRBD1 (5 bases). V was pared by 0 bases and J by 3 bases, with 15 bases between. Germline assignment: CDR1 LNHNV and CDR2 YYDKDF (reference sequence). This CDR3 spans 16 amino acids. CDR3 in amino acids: CATSRDQSRVSYEQYF. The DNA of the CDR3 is TGTGCCACCAGCAGAGATCAATCCAGGGTGAGCTACGAGCAGTACTTC.

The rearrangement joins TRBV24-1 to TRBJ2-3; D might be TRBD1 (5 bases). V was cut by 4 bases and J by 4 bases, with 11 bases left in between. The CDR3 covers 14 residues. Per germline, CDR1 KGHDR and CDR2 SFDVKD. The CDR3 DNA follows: TGTGCCACCAGTGACTTCCAGGGCCCAGATACGCAGTATTTT. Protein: CATSDFQGPDTQYF.

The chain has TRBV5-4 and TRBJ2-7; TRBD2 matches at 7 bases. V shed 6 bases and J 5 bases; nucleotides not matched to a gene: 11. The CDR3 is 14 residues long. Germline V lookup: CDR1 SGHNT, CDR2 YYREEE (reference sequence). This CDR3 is CASNQGGLANEQYF. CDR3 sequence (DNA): TGTGCCAGCAACCAGGGAGGGCTAGCAAACGAGCAGTACTTC.